The 8 T cell receptor beta chains below were found in one sample sequenced in a study of blood T cell repertoires in COVID-19 (dated by TCRdb to about 2020). The receptor library was made with the immunoSEQ multiplex PCR assay. TCRdb mirrors the immuneACCESS table, restricted to in-frame sequences. Some clones are absent from its copies; in checked studies, under half trace to an unresolved V gene, and the reason for the others is unknown. Across this sample there are over 250,000 clones, with about 89% seen only once. Of the sample, 8.5% to 10% is held by the ten largest clones. Sequenced sample: peripheral blood. Receptors originate from a middle-aged man who had recovered from COVID-19.

Details on this clone: The same CDR3 can be traced to other DNA sequences in this sample. V gene TRBV5-1 combines with J gene TRBJ1-2; 9 positions match TRBD1. J gave up 3 bases and V 1 base, and 7 bases lay outside the gene matches. The germline V gene has CDR1 SGHRS and CDR2 YFSETQ. CDR3 length: 16 residues. The chain's CDR3 is CASSLSPGQGDYGYTF. The DNA of the CDR3 is TGCGCCAGCAGCTTGAGTCCGGGACAGGGAGACTATGGCTACACCTTC.

The table lists this clone with a few counts. V is TRBV4-3 and J is TRBJ1-6; a weak D match, TRBD1 (6 bases). Trimming took 4 bases from V and 11 from J, leaving 15 bases between them. Germline V gene lookup returns CDR1 LGHNA and CDR2 YSLEER. The CDR3 has 14 residues. CDR3 in DNA: TGCGCCAGCAGCCCGAGCCAGGGGTTTGCACCCCTCCACTTT. It specifies CASSPSQGFAPLHF.

The chain recombines TRBV7-3 with TRBJ2-5; 11 bases are a match to TRBD2. This CDR3 comprises 14 residues. The V gene end was trimmed by 5 bases and the J gene end by 4 bases; junction bases not matched to a gene: 3. The V gene's germline CDR1 is SGHTA and CDR2 FQGTGA. The DNA of the CDR3 is TGTGCCAGCAGCCAGGGGACTAGCGGAGAGACCCAGTACTTC. It translates to CASSQGTSGETQYF.

The chain carries TRBV9 and TRBJ1-2, with D tentatively TRBD1 (5 bases). Between the trimmed V and J ends, which lost 0 bases and 0 bases, there was a span of 6 bases. The CDR3 contains 14 residues. Germline V gene data show CDR1 as SGDLS and CDR2 as YYNGEE. The CDR3 nucleotides read TGTGCCAGCAGCGTAGGCAGGGCTAACTATGGCTACACCTTC. Encoded protein: CASSVGRANYGYTF.

The DNA of the CDR3 is TGCGCCAGCAGCCCCAGGGGGGGCACAGATACGCAGTATTTT. Amino acids: CASSPRGGTDTQYF. This chain uses TRBV4-3 with TRBJ2-3, with D maybe TRBD1 (7 bases). Between the trimmed V and J ends, which lost 4 bases and 1 base, there was a span of 9 bases. CDR1 and CDR2 from the germline V gene are LGHNA and YSLEER. This CDR3 is 14 amino acids long.

V is TRBV6-1 and J is TRBJ2-7; D gene ambiguous. Germline V CDR1 and CDR2: MNHNS, SASEGT. CDR3 length equals 15 residues. The V end was cut by 1 base, the J end by 1 base, with 11 bases between. This chain's CDR3 is CASSEGATRSYEQYF. CDR3 coding DNA: TGTGCCAGCAGTGAAGGGGCCACACGTTCCTACGAGCAGTACTTC.

The genes are TRBV7-9 and TRBJ1-2, with D possibly matching TRBD1 (5 bases). V lost 2 bases and J 5 bases, leaving 9 bases between the germline ends. The CDR3 spans 13 residues. CDR1 is SEHNR, CDR2 FQNEAQ, per germline (reference sequence). The CDR3 DNA follows: TGTGCCAGCAGCTTAACCCAGGGTTATGGCTACACCTTC. Translated: CASSLTQGYGYTF.

This clone was detected ten times or more. V usage is TRBV30 and J usage is TRBJ1-1; D gene uncertain. Germline values: CDR1 GTSNPN, CDR2 SVGIG (reference sequence). The length of the CDR3 is 13 residues. V lost 5 bases, J lost 1 base, and 11 bases lay in between. The CDR3 coding sequence is TGTGCCTGGGGCTTGGGAGGGAACACTGAAGCTTTCTTT. Translated: CAWGLGGNTEAFF.